These 8 T cell receptor beta chains share one sample of origin, sequenced in a study of long-term antiretroviral therapy in people with HIV. With survey level as its setting, the immunoSEQ assay was v3.0. The table came from immunoSEQ multiplex PCR; TCRdb's copy has only in-frame clones and leaves some out. The data hold 14,000 or so clones, with 76% observed a single time. Sequences were derived from unsorted PBMCs, sampled 3.1 years after starting antiretroviral therapy. The receptors were sampled from a man aged 40-50 years with HIV.

The J gene is TRBJ2-1, the V gene TRBV11-3; a weak D match, TRBD1 (6 bases). The V gene lost 5 bases and the J gene lost 8 bases, with 10 bases spanning the gap. There are 12 residues in the CDR3. The germline V gene has CDR1 SGHNT and CDR2 YENEEA. CDR3 amino acids: CASSPGGHEQFF. Here the CDR3 DNA reads TGTGCCAGCAGCCCTGGGGGCCATGAGCAGTTCTTC. Full variable domain (outside the CDR3, taken from reference TRBV11-3 and TRBJ2-1): EAGVVQSPRYKIIEKKQPVAFWCNPISGHNTLYWYLQNLGQGPELLIRYENEEAVDDSQLPKDRFSAERLKGVDSTLKIQPAELGDSAVYLCASSPGGHEQFFGPGTRLTVL.

The chain combines TRBV2 with TRBJ1-6; D may be TRBD1 (5 bases). The CDR3 spans 16 residues. Germline V gene data show CDR1 as SNHLY and CDR2 as FYNNEI. V dropped 6 bases and J dropped 4 bases, with 16 bases sitting between them. This chain's CDR3 is CASRVGGGRYNSPLHF. CDR3 sequence (DNA): TGTGCCAGCAGAGTCGGGGGGGGTAGGTATAATTCACCCCTCCACTTT.

J is TRBJ2-2 and V is TRBV27; no definite D call. Between the trimmed V and J ends, which lost 1 base and 1 base, there was a span of 7 bases. The germline V gene has CDR1 MNHEY and CDR2 SMNVEV (reference sequence). The CDR3 is made up of 15 amino acids. The DNA for the CDR3 is TGTGCCAGCAGTTTATGGGCGGAGAACACCGGGGAGCTGTTTTTT. This translates into CASSLWAENTGELFF.

This clone has just a few counts. The V gene is TRBV30, the J gene TRBJ1-2; 11 nucleotides match TRBD1. CDR3 length: 15 residues. Unmatched junction bases numbered 9, after V lost 7 bases and J lost 2 bases. Per germline, CDR1 GTSNPN and CDR2 SVGIG (reference sequence). The CDR3 nucleotides are TGTGCCTTTCTGTCAGGGACAGGGGGGAACTATGGCTACACCTTC. Protein sequence: CAFLSGTGGNYGYTF.

This chain uses TRBV4-2 with TRBJ2-1; perhaps D is TRBD1 or TRBD2 (6 bases each). The germline V gene has CDR1 LGHNA and CDR2 YNFKEQ. The CDR3 is made up of 15 amino acids. The V end lost 0 bases, the J end lost 1 base, and 7 bases lay between the germline ends. The CDR3 bases are TGTGCCAGCAGCCAAGAAGGGGGGTCCTACAATGAGCAGTTCTTC. The encoded protein is CASSQEGGSYNEQFF.

The chain has TRBV7-9 and TRBJ2-3; 7 nucleotides agree with TRBD2. CDR1 is SEHNR, CDR2 FQNEAQ, per germline (reference sequence). After removal of 2 bases from V and 0 bases from J, the junction contained 2 bases not matched to a gene. There are 15 residues in the CDR3. CDR3: CASSLTGGSTDTQYF. CDR3 coding DNA: TGTGCCAGCAGCTTAACGGGGGGAAGCACAGATACGCAGTATTTT.

The CDR3 coding sequence is TGTGCCAGCAGCACGGACGACAGGGGCTATGGCTACACCTTC. Translated: CASSTDDRGYGYTF. V and J are TRBV5-6 and TRBJ1-2; 8 bases are a match to TRBD1. This CDR3 contains 14 residues. V gave up 4 bases and J gave up 4 bases; unmatched junction bases: 6. Germline CDR1 is SGHDT and CDR2 is YYEEEE.

This clone was counted a single time. This chain links TRBV11-3 with TRBJ2-3; D unclear. The CDR3 is made up of 14 amino acids. The V gene lost 1 base and the J gene lost 0 bases, with 5 bases spanning the gap. Per the germline V gene, CDR1 is SGHNT and CDR2 is YENEEA. The CDR3 sequence: CASSLGGSTDTQYF. CDR3 sequence (DNA): TGTGCCAGCAGCTTAGGGGGAAGCACAGATACGCAGTATTTT.